The 8 T cell receptor beta chains reported below all come from one sample, sequenced in a study of T cells in localized non-small cell lung cancer. Sequenced by immunoSEQ multiplex PCR; TCRdb stores in-frame clones only, minus some. The sample records tens of thousands of clones, around 93% being singletons. The sample in question was peripheral blood, obtained before any cancer treatment. These receptors originate from a female donor over 55 with stage I lung adenocarcinoma.

V gene TRBV23-1 combines with J gene TRBJ1-1; D is undetermined. TRBV23-1 carries the ORF label, with uncertain function. Trimming stripped 2 bases from V and 10 bases from J, with 14 bases between. CDR3 size: 13 residues. CDR3 sequence (DNA): TGCGCCAGCAGTCAAGGATGGGAGTCGAGAGCTTTCTTT. Translated: CASSQGWESRAFF.

The rearrangement joins TRBV6-5 to TRBJ2-1, with 7 bases matching TRBD2. J lost 8 bases, V lost 7 bases, and 11 bases had no gene match. The CDR3 covers 14 residues. Germline CDR1 is MNHEY and CDR2 is SVGAGI. CDR3 coding DNA: TGTGCCAGCACTCCCTCGGCGGGAGTATATGAGCAGTTCTTC. It codes for CASTPSAGVYEQFF.

This sequence joins TRBV18 and TRBJ2-7; TRBD2 might be the D (5 bases). The CDR3 runs to 17 residues. Germline V gene lookup returns CDR1 KGHSH and CDR2 LQKENI. Trimming removed 2 bases at V and 0 bases at J, with 17 bases between. The CDR3 bases are TGTGCCAGCTCACCATTCTTGGTTAATCGGGGCTCCTACGAGCAGTACTTC. This codes for CASSPFLVNRGSYEQYF.

This clone was detected only once. The CDR3 spells CASTRTLPSTDTQYF. The DNA for the CDR3 is TGTGCCAGCACCCGGACGCTACCTAGCACAGATACGCAGTATTTT. The chain combines TRBV2 with TRBJ2-3; D not resolved. The V end was cut by 7 bases, the J end by 0 bases, with 14 bases between. Germline CDR1 and CDR2: SNHLY and FYNNEI. The CDR3 runs to 15 residues.

V usage is TRBV2 and J usage is TRBJ2-7; D is unclear. Germline V lookup: CDR1 SNHLY, CDR2 FYNNEI. V was cut by 4 bases and J by 3 bases, with 4 bases left in between. The CDR3 has 11 amino acids. CDR3 in amino acids: CASSGLYEQYF. The CDR3 bases are TGTGCCAGCAGTGGTCTCTACGAGCAGTACTTC.

This clone was detected only once. J is TRBJ2-7 and V is TRBV6-5; D is perhaps TRBD1 or TRBD2 (5 bases each). The CDR3 has 13 residues. Germline V gene data show CDR1 as MNHEY and CDR2 as SVGAGI. The ends were cut back, 6 bases at V and 4 bases at J, with 13 bases in the middle. DNA of the CDR3: TGTGCCAGCAGGACGCCGGGGCTATACGAGCAGTACTTC. It yields the protein CASRTPGLYEQYF.

The chain uses TRBV5-1 and TRBJ2-7; maybe TRBD2 (6 bases). V was pared by 5 bases and J by 6 bases, with 15 bases between. This CDR3 spans 13 amino acids. Per germline, CDR1 SGHRS and CDR2 YFSETQ. CDR3 in DNA: TGCGCCAGCAGGACGGGAGATTGGGGCGAGCAGTACTTC. It is translated as CASRTGDWGEQYF. The complete variable domain, with remaining parts taken from reference TRBV5-1 and TRBJ2-7, reads KAGVTQTPRYLIKTRGQQVTLSCSPISGHRSVSWYQQTPGQGLQFLFEYFSETQRNKGNFPGRFSGRQFSNSRSEMNVSTLELGDSALYLCASRTGDWGEQYFGPGTRLTVT.

This chain links TRBV30 with TRBJ2-2; D remains unclear. The CDR3 has 11 amino acids. Looked up from germline, CDR1 is GTSNPN and CDR2 is SVGIG (reference sequence). The V and J ends lost 3 bases and 7 bases respectively, with 6 bases between them. The CDR3 sequence: CAWSEDGELFF. CDR3 DNA sequence: TGTGCCTGGAGCGAGGACGGGGAGCTGTTTTTT.